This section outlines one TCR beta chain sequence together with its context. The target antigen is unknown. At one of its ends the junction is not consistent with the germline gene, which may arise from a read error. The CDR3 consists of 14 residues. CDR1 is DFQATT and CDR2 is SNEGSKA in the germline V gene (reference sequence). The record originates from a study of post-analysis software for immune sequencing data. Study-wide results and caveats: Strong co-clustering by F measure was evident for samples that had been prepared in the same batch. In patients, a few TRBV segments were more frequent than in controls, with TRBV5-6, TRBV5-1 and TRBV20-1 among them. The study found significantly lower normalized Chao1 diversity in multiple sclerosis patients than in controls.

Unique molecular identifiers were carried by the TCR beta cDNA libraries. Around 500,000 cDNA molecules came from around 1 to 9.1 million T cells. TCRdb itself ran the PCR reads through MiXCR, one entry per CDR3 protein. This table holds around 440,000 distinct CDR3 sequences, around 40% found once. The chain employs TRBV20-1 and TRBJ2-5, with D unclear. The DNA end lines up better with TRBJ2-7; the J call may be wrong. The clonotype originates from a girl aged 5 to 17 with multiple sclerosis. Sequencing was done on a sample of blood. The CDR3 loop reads CGARKIGIVHEQYF. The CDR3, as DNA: TGCGGTGCTAGAAAAATAGGGATTGTCCACGAGCAGTACTTC.